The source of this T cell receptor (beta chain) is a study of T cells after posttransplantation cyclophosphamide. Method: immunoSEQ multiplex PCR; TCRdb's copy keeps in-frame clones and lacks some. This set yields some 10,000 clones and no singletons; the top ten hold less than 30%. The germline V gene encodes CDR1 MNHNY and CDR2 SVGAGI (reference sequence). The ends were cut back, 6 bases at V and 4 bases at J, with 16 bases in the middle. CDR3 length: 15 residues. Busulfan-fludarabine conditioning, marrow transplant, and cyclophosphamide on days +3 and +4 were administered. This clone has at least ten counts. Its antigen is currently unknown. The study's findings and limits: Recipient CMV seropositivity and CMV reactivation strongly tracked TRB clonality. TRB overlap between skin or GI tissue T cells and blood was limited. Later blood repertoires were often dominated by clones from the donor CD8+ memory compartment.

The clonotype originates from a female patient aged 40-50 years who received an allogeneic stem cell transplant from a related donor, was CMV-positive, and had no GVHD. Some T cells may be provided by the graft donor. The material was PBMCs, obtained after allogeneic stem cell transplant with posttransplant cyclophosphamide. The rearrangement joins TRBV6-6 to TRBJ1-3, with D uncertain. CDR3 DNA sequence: TGTGCCAGCAGCCCCCTTACGAGCGCCGGAAACACCATATATTTT. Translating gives CASSPLTSAGNTIYF.